Below, 22 T cell receptor beta chains from the same sample are listed, as sequenced in a study of early T cells in non-severe SARS-CoV-2 infection. Using its own MiXCR run on the 5' RACE reads, TCRdb lists one record per CDR3 protein. The sample gives some 63,000 distinct CDR3 sequences, roughly 13% of which show up once; roughly 4.7% is in the top ten. The sequencing sample was made of whole blood. These receptor sequences come from an adult who was a healthcare worker with PCR-confirmed SARS-CoV-2 infection or an uninfected control (not recorded which).

This clonotype was observed many times. The V gene is TRBV5-4, the J gene TRBJ1-1; D not certain. This CDR3 has 13 amino acids. Trimming shortened V by 3 bases and J by 2 bases, and 8 bases separated the two germline ends. Germline lookup yields CDR1 SGHNT and CDR2 YYREEE (reference sequence). CDR3 amino acids: CASSSDPNTEAFF. CDR3 nucleotide sequence: TGTGCCAGCAGCTCCGACCCAAACACTGAAGCTTTCTTT.

This clonotype was counted at least ten times. J is TRBJ1-6 and V is TRBV20-1; D perhaps matches TRBD1 (5 bases). Germline values: CDR1 DFQATT, CDR2 SNEGSKA (reference sequence). Trimming stripped 5 bases from V and 0 bases from J, with 14 bases between. CDR3 length: 16 amino acids. CDR3 nucleotides: TGCAGTGCTCTGGGACGGAGGAGCTCCTATAATTCACCCCTCCACTTT. As protein: CSALGRRSSYNSPLHF.

The chain recombines TRBV29-1 with TRBJ2-5; D gene unclear. V lost 0 bases to trimming and J lost 7 bases, with 15 bases between them. The CDR3 is made up of 14 amino acids. Per germline, CDR1 SQVTM and CDR2 ANQGSEA. CDR3 bases: TGCAGCGTTGAAGATTGGAAAGGGCTAGGGACCCAGTACTTC. Translation: CSVEDWKGLGTQYF. The full variable domain, in which reference TRBV29-1 and TRBJ2-5 provide the parts outside the CDR3, is SAVISQKPSRDICQRGTSLTIQCQVDSQVTMMFWYRQQPGQSLTLIATANQGSEATYESGFVIDKFPISRPNLTFSTLTVSNMSPEDSSIYLCSVEDWKGLGTQYFGPGTRLLVL.

This clonotype was counted many times. The chain joins TRBV20-1 to TRBJ2-2; possibly TRBD1 for D (7 bases). Germline V gene data show CDR1 as DFQATT and CDR2 as SNEGSKA (reference sequence). Trimming cost V 3 bases and J 7 bases, with 21 bases left between them. The CDR3 spans 16 residues. The DNA for the CDR3 is TGCAGTGCTAGTCAGCTCAGGGGGGCAAGGGTCGGGGAGCTGTTTTTT. Protein: CSASQLRGARVGELFF.

This clonotype has ten or more counts. V usage is TRBV6-2 or TRBV6-3 and J usage is TRBJ2-2; D gene uncertain. Trimming cost V 5 bases and J 2 bases, with 6 bases left between them. CDR3 length: 13 residues. Per germline, CDR1 MNHEY and CDR2 SVGEGT. The CDR3 here is CASSPINTGELFF. CDR3 DNA sequence: TGTGCCAGCAGTCCGATAAACACCGGGGAGCTGTTTTTT.

This clonotype occurred many times. The chain is built from TRBV7-9 and TRBJ2-1, with D perhaps matching TRBD1 or TRBD2 (5 bases each). Germline lookup yields CDR1 SEHNR and CDR2 FQNEAQ (reference sequence). The germline V and J ends were trimmed by 5 bases and 6 bases, with 14 bases remaining between them. The CDR3 extends over 14 amino acids. The CDR3 spells CASSPGGRVNEQFF. The DNA for the CDR3 is TGTGCCAGCAGCCCCGGAGGCAGGGTCAATGAGCAGTTCTTC.

J is TRBJ2-4 and V is TRBV6-2 or TRBV6-3, with D possibly being TRBD1 (6 bases). Trimming removed 5 bases from V and 8 bases from J, with 22 bases in between. The CDR3 consists of 16 residues. Germline CDR1 is MNHEY and CDR2 is SVGEGT. CDR3 sequence (DNA): TGTGCCAGCAGTCGAACAGGGATGGTAGCTGGGGACATTCAGTACTTC. Translated, it gives CASSRTGMVAGDIQYF.

This clonotype turned up a few times. The rearrangement uses TRBV7-9 and TRBJ2-7, with 8 bases aligning to TRBD1. The V segment lost 4 bases and the J segment 0 bases; nucleotides outside the gene matches: 5. This CDR3 comprises 15 residues. Per the germline V gene, CDR1 is SEHNR and CDR2 is FQNEAQ (reference sequence). The CDR3 DNA reads TGTGCCAGCAGCTCGGGACAGGCGAGCTCCTACGAGCAGTACTTC. It yields the protein CASSSGQASSYEQYF.

This clonotype was picked up a small number of times. V is TRBV27 and J is TRBJ1-1; D remains ambiguous. Deletions cut 2 bases from V and 1 base from J, with 8 bases between. CDR3 size: 14 residues. In germline, CDR1 is MNHEY, CDR2 SMNVEV (reference sequence). The CDR3 DNA reads as TGTGCCAGCAGTTTAACCCCTTCGAACACTGAAGCTTTCTTT. Protein: CASSLTPSNTEAFF.

The gene calls are TRBV20-1 and TRBJ2-1; 8 nucleotides line up with TRBD1. Germline CDR1 DFQATT, CDR2 SNEGSKA (reference sequence). The V and J ends lost 1 base and 8 bases, in that order; junction bases with no gene match: 1. The CDR3 loop spans 12 amino acids. The CDR3 DNA follows: TGCAGTGCTAGAGTGACAGGGGATGAGCAGTTCTTC. Amino acid sequence: CSARVTGDEQFF.

In this sample, this clonotype turned up many times. V is TRBV10-3 and J is TRBJ1-5; possibly TRBD1 for D (6 bases). The germline CDR1 and CDR2 sequences are ENHRY and SYGVKD. The CDR3 contains 14 residues. The ends were cut back, 5 bases at V and 5 bases at J, with 13 bases in the middle. CDR3 in DNA: TGTGCCATCAGTCCTACGACAGGTTATCAGCCCCAGCATTTT. This sequence encodes CAISPTTGYQPQHF.

With regard to this clonotype: A read error may be the cause here, since a much bigger clone is one base away. The V gene is TRBV5-4, the J gene TRBJ2-4; D may be TRBD1 or TRBD2 (6 bases each). CDR3 length equals 13 residues. The germline V gene encodes CDR1 SGHNT and CDR2 YYREEE (reference sequence). The CDR3 DNA follows: TGTGCCAGCACCGAGGCAGGGGAGGACATTCGGTACTTC. Translation: CASTEAGEDIRYF.

This clonotype was recorded many times. V and J are TRBV4-2 and TRBJ2-5; D is tentatively TRBD1 or TRBD2 (5 bases each). The CDR3 totals 16 residues. Germline values: CDR1 LGHNA, CDR2 YNFKEQ. Trimming pared 0 bases from V and 3 bases from J, leaving 14 bases between. Here the CDR3 DNA reads TGTGCCAGCAGCCAAGAGGCAGGGTTGGGGGAAGAGACCCAGTACTTC. It encodes CASSQEAGLGEETQYF.

This clonotype was picked up many times. In DNA form, the CDR3 reads TGCGCCAGCAGCCACCAAAGACATCGTGAAGCTTTCTTT. This gives the protein CASSHQRHREAFF. The V gene is TRBV4-1, the J gene TRBJ1-1; D gene uncertain. Trimming pared 3 bases from V and 7 bases from J, leaving 12 bases between. CDR3 size: 13 residues. Germline V gives CDR1 MGHRA, CDR2 YSYEKL.

Ten or more counts support this clonotype. V and J are TRBV11-2 and TRBJ2-3; 7 positions agree with TRBD1. Germline V gene data show CDR1 as SGHAT and CDR2 as FQNNGV. The CDR3 length is 17 residues. J was trimmed by 3 bases and V by 4 bases; bases with no gene match: 13. The CDR3 DNA reads as TGTGCCAGCAGCTCTCGACAGGGTCGGAGGAAAACAGATACGCAGTATTTT. Translation: CASSSRQGRRKTDTQYF. Together with reference TRBV11-2 and TRBJ2-3, the CDR3 gives the full variable domain: EAGVAQSPRYKIIEKRQSVAFWCNPISGHATLYWYQQILGQGPKLLIQFQNNGVVDDSQLPKDRFSAERLKGVDSTLKIQPAKLEDSAVYLCASSSRQGRRKTDTQYFGPGTRLTVL.

This clonotype was counted a few times. This chain connects TRBV6-5 to TRBJ2-4, with D tentatively TRBD1 (6 bases). CDR1 is MNHEY, CDR2 SVGAGI, per germline. V shed 4 bases and J shed 2 bases, with 9 bases lying between them. There are 14 residues in the CDR3. Here the CDR3 reads CASSLRGSKNIQYF. The CDR3 nucleotides read TGTGCCAGCAGTTTAAGGGGGTCCAAAAACATTCAGTACTTC.

The chain employs TRBV19 and TRBJ2-3, with 9 bases matching TRBD1. The V and J ends lost 9 bases and 4 bases, in that order; junction bases with no gene match: 8. This CDR3 has 14 amino acids. Germline V gene lookup returns CDR1 LNHDA and CDR2 SQIVND (reference sequence). The CDR3 here is CASRLTGGSDTQYF. The CDR3 bases are TGTGCCAGCCGACTAACAGGGGGCTCAGATACGCAGTATTTT.

This clonotype came up many times. V and J are TRBV7-6 and TRBJ1-4; D unclear. The V gene lost 5 bases and the J gene lost 0 bases, with 10 bases spanning the gap. CDR1 and CDR2 (germline): SGHVS, FNYEAQ. The CDR3 extends over 15 amino acids. The CDR3 coding sequence is TGTGCCAGCAGCCCCACAGCTGCAACTAATGAAAAACTGTTTTTT. It translates to CASSPTAATNEKLFF.

This clonotype was counted at least ten times. The chain recombines TRBV11-2 with TRBJ2-1, with TRBD2 identical over 12 bases. V lost 5 bases to trimming and J lost 1 base; unmatched junction nucleotides: 9. The CDR3 has 18 residues. Looked up from germline, CDR1 is SGHAT and CDR2 is FQNNGV. The CDR3 here is CASSTRGTSGLSYNEQFF. The CDR3 nucleotides are TGTGCCAGCAGCACCCGTGGGACTAGCGGGCTATCCTACAATGAGCAGTTCTTC.

This clonotype has a count of ten or more. V is TRBV7-8 and J is TRBJ2-4; TRBD2 aligns across 15 bases. This CDR3 has 19 amino acids. The junction had 10 bases not matched to a gene; V was cut back by 4 bases and J by 3 bases. CDR1 is SGHVS, CDR2 FQNEAQ, per germline. CDR3 loop: CASSSKGLAGGPDKNIQYF. The DNA of the CDR3 is TGTGCCAGCAGCTCCAAAGGACTAGCGGGGGGGCCTGACAAAAACATTCAGTACTTC.

The gene calls are TRBV12-3 or TRBV12-4 and TRBJ2-2; TRBD2 aligns across 11 bases. The CDR3 covers 15 residues. J was trimmed by 4 bases and V by 6 bases; bases with no gene match: 4. The CDR3 DNA follows: TGTGCCAGCAGGACCCTAGCGGGGGGCACCGGGGAGCTGTTTTTT. Residues: CASRTLAGGTGELFF.

This clonotype has a count of ten or more. The chain recombines TRBV6-1 with TRBJ1-3, with 7 bases matching TRBD1. Germline V lookup: CDR1 MNHNS, CDR2 SASEGT. The CDR3 is made up of 15 amino acids. The V segment lost 6 bases and the J segment 2 bases; nucleotides outside the gene matches: 7. Here the CDR3 reads CASRNTGAPGNTIYF. The CDR3, as DNA: TGTGCCAGCAGGAACACAGGGGCGCCTGGAAACACCATATATTTT.